This record concerns one T cell receptor beta chain sequence. Its antigen is still unknown. The sample belongs to a study of blood T cells in healthy people across ages. Study-wide background: The capture of about one barcoded beta molecule per two T cells was achieved by template switching. Study-level points and caveats: Diversity of TCR beta per million T cells declined in a roughly linear way with age.

With a J-beta primer mix and a sample-barcoded 5' primer, a second PCR ran 7 to 11 cycles. Every individual sample yielded 2.5 million or more paired-end reads (each containing CDR3). TCRdb reanalysed the 5' RACE reads using MiXCR and keeps one entry per CDR3 protein. The sample includes 1.5 million to 2 million distinct CDR3 sequences, 28% of them seen just once. Per sample, at least 5 micrograms of total RNA were extracted. V lost 6 bases, J lost 7 bases, and 18 bases lay in between. This CDR3 comprises 14 residues. Germline V CDR1 and CDR2: SGHTA, FQGNSA. The sequencing sample was made of blood. This sequence joins TRBV7-2 and TRBJ2-5, with D possibly TRBD2 on 5 matching bases. The TCR originated in a woman aged 25 to 39 in good health. The CDR3 protein is CASRDGGPLGTQYF. The CDR3, as DNA: TGTGCCAGCAGGGACGGAGGCCCCCTCGGGACCCAGTACTTC.